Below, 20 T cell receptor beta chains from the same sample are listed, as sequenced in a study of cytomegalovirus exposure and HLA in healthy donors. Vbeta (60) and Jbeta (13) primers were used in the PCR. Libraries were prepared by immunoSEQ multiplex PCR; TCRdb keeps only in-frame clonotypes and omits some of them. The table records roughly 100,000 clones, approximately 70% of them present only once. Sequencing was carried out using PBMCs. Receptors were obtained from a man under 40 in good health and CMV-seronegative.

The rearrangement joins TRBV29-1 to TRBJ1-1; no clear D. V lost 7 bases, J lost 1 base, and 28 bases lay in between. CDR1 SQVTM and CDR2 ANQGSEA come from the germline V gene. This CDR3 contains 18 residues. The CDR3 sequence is CSAGGFGSGALKNTEAFF. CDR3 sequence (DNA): TGCAGCGCCGGAGGATTCGGGAGCGGAGCTTTAAAGAACACTGAAGCTTTCTTT. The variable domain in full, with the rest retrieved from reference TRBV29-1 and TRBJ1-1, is SAVISQKPSRDICQRGTSLTIQCQVDSQVTMMFWYRQQPGQSLTLIATANQGSEATYESGFVIDKFPISRPNLTFSTLTVSNMSPEDSSIYLCSAGGFGSGALKNTEAFFGQGTRLTVV.

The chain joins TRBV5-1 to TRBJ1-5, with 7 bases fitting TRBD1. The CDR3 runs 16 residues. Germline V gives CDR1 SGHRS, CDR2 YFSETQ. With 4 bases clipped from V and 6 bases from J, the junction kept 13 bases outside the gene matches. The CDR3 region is CASSKDRATAGQPQHF. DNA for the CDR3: TGCGCCAGCAGCAAAGACAGGGCCACGGCCGGTCAGCCCCAGCATTTT.

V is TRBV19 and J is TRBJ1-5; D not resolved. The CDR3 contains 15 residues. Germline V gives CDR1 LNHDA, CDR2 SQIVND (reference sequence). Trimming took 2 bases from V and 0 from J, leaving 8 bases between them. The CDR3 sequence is CASSISGYSNQPQHF. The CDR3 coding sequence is TGTGCCAGTAGTATATCCGGGTATAGCAATCAGCCCCAGCATTTT.

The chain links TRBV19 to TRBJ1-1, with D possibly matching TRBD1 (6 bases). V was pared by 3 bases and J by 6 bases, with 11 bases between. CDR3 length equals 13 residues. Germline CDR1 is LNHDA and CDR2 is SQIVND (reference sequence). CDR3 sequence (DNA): TGTGCCAGTAGTATCTTTAAGGGGGCTGAAGCTTTCTTT. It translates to CASSIFKGAEAFF.

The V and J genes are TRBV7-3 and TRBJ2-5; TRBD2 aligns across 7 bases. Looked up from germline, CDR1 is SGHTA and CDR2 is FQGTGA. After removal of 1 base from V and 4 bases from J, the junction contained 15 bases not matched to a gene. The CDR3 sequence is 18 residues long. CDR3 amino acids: CASSLSPRTRWVAETQYF. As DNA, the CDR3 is TGTGCCAGCAGCTTAAGTCCCCGGACTAGGTGGGTGGCAGAGACCCAGTACTTC.

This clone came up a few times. The CDR3 nucleotides are TGTGCCAGCAGCTCCGTGGGGGGAAAGGGAAACACCATATATTTT. It translates to CASSSVGGKGNTIYF. The chain is built from TRBV7-2 and TRBJ1-3; TRBD1 is a possible D gene (5 bases). Germline CDR1 and CDR2: SGHTA and FQGNSA. Trimming stripped 4 bases from V and 4 bases from J, with 14 bases between. This CDR3 is built from 15 residues.

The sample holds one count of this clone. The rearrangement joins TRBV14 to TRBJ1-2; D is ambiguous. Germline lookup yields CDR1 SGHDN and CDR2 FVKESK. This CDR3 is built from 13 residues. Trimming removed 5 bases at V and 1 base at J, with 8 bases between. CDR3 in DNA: TGTGCCAGCAGCTGGGCCCTTAACTATGGCTACACCTTC. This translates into CASSWALNYGYTF.

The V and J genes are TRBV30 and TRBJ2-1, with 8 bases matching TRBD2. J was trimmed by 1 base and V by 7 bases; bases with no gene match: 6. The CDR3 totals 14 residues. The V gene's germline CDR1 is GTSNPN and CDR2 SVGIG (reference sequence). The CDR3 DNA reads TGTGCCTACTCACTAGCGGCTTCCTACAATGAGCAGTTCTTC. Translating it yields CAYSLAASYNEQFF.

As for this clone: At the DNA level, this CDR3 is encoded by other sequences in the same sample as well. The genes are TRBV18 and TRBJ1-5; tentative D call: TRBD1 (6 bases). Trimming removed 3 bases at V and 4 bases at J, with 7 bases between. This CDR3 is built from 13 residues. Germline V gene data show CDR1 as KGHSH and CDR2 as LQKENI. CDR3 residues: CASSPDRNQPQHF. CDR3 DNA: TGTGCCAGCTCACCGGACAGAAATCAGCCCCAGCATTTT.

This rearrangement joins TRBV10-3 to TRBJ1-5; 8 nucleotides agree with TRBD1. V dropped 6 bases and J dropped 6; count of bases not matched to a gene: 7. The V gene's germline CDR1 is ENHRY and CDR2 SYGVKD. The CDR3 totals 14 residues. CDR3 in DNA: TGTGCCATCAGCCTTGGACAGGGAGGTCAGCCCCAGCATTTT. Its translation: CAISLGQGGQPQHF.

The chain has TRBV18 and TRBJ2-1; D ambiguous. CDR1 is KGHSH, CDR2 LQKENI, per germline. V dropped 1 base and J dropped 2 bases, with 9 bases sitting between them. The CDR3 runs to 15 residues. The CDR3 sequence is CASSPHSRTYNEQFF. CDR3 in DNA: TGTGCCAGCTCACCACACTCCCGTACCTACAATGAGCAGTTCTTC.

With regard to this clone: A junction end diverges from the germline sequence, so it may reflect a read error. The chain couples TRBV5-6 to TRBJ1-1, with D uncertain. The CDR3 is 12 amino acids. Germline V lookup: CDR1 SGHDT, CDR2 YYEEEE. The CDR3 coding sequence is TGTGCCAGCAGCTTGCTCAACATTGAAGCTTTCTTT. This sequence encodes CASSLLNIEAFF.

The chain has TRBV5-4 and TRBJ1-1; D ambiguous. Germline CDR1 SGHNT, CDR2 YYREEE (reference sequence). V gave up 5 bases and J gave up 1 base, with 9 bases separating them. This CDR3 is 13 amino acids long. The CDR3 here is CASSTRQNTEAFF. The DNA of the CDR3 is TGTGCCAGCAGTACTCGACAGAACACTGAAGCTTTCTTT.

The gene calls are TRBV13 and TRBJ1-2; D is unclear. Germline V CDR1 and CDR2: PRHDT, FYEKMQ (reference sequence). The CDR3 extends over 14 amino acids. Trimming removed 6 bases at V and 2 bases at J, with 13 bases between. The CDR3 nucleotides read TGTGCCAGCAGTTCTCTCGGGGAAAACTATGGCTACACCTTC. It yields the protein CASSSLGENYGYTF.

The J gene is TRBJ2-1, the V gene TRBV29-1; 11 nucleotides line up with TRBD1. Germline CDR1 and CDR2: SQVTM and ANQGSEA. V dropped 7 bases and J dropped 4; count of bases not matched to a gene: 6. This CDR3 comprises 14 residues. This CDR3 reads CSAARDRGYNEQFF. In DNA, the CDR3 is TGCAGCGCTGCCCGGGACAGGGGGTACAATGAGCAGTTCTTC.

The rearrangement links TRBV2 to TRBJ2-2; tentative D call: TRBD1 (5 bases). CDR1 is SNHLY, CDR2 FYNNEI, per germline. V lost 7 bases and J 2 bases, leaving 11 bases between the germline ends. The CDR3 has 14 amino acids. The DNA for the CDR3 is TGTGCCAGCAATGGACACTATAACACCGGGGAGCTGTTTTTT. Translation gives CASNGHYNTGELFF. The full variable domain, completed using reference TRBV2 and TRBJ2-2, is EPEVTQTPSHQVTQMGQEVILRCVPISNHLYFYWYRQILGQKVEFLVSFYNNEISEKSEIFDDQFSVERPDGSNFTLKIRSTKLEDSAMYFCASNGHYNTGELFFGEGSRLTVL.

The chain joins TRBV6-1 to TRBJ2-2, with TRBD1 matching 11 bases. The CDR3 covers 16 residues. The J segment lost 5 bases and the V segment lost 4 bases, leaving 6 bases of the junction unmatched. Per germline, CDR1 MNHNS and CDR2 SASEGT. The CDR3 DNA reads TGTGCCAGCAGTGCCCACGGGACAGGGGGAACCGGGGAGCTGTTTTTT. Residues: CASSAHGTGGTGELFF.

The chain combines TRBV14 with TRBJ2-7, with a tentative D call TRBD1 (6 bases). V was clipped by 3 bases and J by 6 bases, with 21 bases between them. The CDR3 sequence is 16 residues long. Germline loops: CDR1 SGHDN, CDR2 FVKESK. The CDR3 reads CASSHPQGGAVSEQYF. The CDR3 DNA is TGTGCCAGCAGCCACCCCCAAGGGGGAGCGGTGAGCGAGCAGTACTTC. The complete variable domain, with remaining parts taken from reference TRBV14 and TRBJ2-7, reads EAGVTQFPSHSVIEKGQTVTLRCDPISGHDNLYWYRRVMGKEIKFLLHFVKESKQDESGMPNNRFLAERTGGTYSTLKVQPAELEDSGVYFCASSHPQGGAVSEQYFGPGTRLTVT.

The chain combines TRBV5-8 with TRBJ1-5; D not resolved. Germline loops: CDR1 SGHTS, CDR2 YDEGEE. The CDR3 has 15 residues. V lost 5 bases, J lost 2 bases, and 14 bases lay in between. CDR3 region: CASSSGGLGNQPQHF. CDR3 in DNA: TGTGCCAGCAGTTCGGGAGGCCTCGGCAATCAGCCCCAGCATTTT.

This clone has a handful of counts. The CDR3 protein is CASSEGGGVDYGYTF. In nucleotides, the CDR3 is TGTGCCAGCAGCGAAGGGGGCGGGGTTGACTATGGCTACACCTTC. This chain connects TRBV7-2 to TRBJ1-2; 7 bases fit TRBD1. This CDR3 region has 15 residues. Trimming at V came to 5 bases and at J to 3 bases, leaving 9 bases not matched to a gene. CDR1 is SGHTA, CDR2 FQGNSA, per germline.